These 6 T cell receptor beta chains share one sample of origin, sequenced in a study of blood T cell repertoires in COVID-19. Method: immunoSEQ multiplex PCR; TCRdb's copy keeps in-frame clones and lacks some. The table shows about 280,000 clones, with about 82% occurring only once. The sample taken for sequencing was peripheral blood. The origin of the receptors is a man in his forties or fifties with active or convalescent COVID-19.

Here the CDR3 DNA reads TGTGCCAGCAAGGAGGGGGCGTCTGGAAACACCATATATTTT. Translated, it gives CASKEGASGNTIYF. The chain couples TRBV28 to TRBJ1-3, with 7 bases identical to TRBD1. V was pared by 7 bases and J by 1 base, with 4 bases of the junction left unmatched. The germline CDR1 and CDR2 sequences are MDHEN and SYDVKM. The CDR3 consists of 14 residues.

This sequence joins TRBV5-1 and TRBJ2-1; weak D call: TRBD2 (5 bases). The V end lost 0 bases, the J end lost 7 bases, and 23 bases lay between the germline ends. CDR3 size: 18 residues. In germline, CDR1 is SGHRS, CDR2 YFSETQ. CDR3 coding DNA: TGCGCCAGCAGCTTGGAGTTTGGCGAGGGAGTAGGTCGGAATGAGCAGTTCTTC. It encodes CASSLEFGEGVGRNEQFF.

This clone showed up just a few times. This rearrangement joins TRBV5-1 to TRBJ2-1, with unresolved D. Germline V gene data show CDR1 as SGHRS and CDR2 as YFSETQ. The CDR3 loop spans 12 amino acids. V was pared by 0 bases and J by 10 bases, with 8 bases between. As DNA, the CDR3 is TGCGCCAGCAGCTTGGGTTTTGAGGAGCAGTTCTTC. Its protein product is CASSLGFEEQFF.

V and J are TRBV5-1 and TRBJ1-2; a possible D gene is TRBD1 (6 bases). Germline V gives CDR1 SGHRS, CDR2 YFSETQ. Trimming removed 0 bases at V and 4 bases at J, with 13 bases between. The CDR3 is made up of 15 amino acids. The CDR3 loop reads CASSLAKGDRYGYTF. The CDR3 coding sequence is TGCGCCAGCAGCTTGGCCAAGGGGGATCGCTATGGCTACACCTTC. Combining the CDR3 with reference TRBV5-1 and TRBJ1-2 gives the whole variable domain KAGVTQTPRYLIKTRGQQVTLSCSPISGHRSVSWYQQTPGQGLQFLFEYFSETQRNKGNFPGRFSGRQFSNSRSEMNVSTLELGDSALYLCASSLAKGDRYGYTFGSGTRLTVV.

This clone occurred once. V usage is TRBV24-1 and J usage is TRBJ2-3; D is undetermined. Germline V gene lookup returns CDR1 KGHDR and CDR2 SFDVKD. The V end was cut by 3 bases, the J end by 0 bases, with 6 bases between. The CDR3 sequence is 14 residues long. The CDR3 sequence is CATSDPRSTDTQYF. The CDR3 bases are TGTGCCACCAGTGATCCGCGCAGCACAGATACGCAGTATTTT.

V is TRBV2 and J is TRBJ1-5; the D is unclear. The V end was cut by 8 bases, the J end by 3 bases, with 11 bases between. Germline CDR1 SNHLY, CDR2 FYNNEI. The CDR3 has 13 residues. The CDR3 loop reads CASQAEINQPQHF. In nucleotides, the CDR3 is TGTGCCAGCCAAGCGGAAATCAATCAGCCCCAGCATTTT.